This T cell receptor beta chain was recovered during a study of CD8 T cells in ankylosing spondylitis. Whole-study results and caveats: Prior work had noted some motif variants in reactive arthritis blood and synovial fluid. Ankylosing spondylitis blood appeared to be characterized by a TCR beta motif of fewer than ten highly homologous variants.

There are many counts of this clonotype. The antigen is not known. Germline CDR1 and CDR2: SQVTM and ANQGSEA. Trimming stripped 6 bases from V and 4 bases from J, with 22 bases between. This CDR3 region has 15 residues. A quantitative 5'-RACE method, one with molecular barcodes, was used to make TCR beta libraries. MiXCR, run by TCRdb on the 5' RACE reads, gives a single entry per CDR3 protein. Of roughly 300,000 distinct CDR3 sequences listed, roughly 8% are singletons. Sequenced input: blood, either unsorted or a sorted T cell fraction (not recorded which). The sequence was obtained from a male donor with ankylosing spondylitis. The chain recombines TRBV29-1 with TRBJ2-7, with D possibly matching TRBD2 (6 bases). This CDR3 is CSVWALGGETYEQYF. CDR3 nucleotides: TGCAGCGTGTGGGCTTTGGGGGGTGAAACTTACGAGCAGTACTTC.